The sequence of this T cell receptor beta chain was determined in a study of blood T cell repertoires in COVID-19. TCRdb's table, derived via immunoSEQ multiplex PCR, lists solely in-frame clones and lacks some. The table records around 46,000 clones, under 85% of them present only once. CDR3 length: 15 residues. Germline V CDR1 and CDR2: SGHRS, YFSETQ. Trimming shortened V by 4 bases and J by 0 bases, and 11 bases separated the two germline ends. The sequencing input was peripheral blood. This chain joins TRBV5-1 and TRBJ1-3; D remains ambiguous. The sequence was obtained from a human donor in a cohort sampled during active COVID-19. The DNA for the CDR3 is TGCGCCAGCAGCCCCGCGGCCTTCTCTGGAAACACCATATATTTT. Amino acids: CASSPAAFSGNTIYF.